Following are 19 T cell receptor beta chains from one sample sequenced in a study of chemoradiotherapy in HPV16-positive cancers. The assay was immunoSEQ multiplex PCR, and TCRdb's table has in-frame clones only and misses some. The sample has 15,000 to 20,000 clones, around 92% seen once. The source was blood, collected from a patient who underwent chemoradiotherapy. The receptors come from a human donor with HPV-associated anogenital cancer.

The chain has TRBV4-1 and TRBJ1-4, with TRBD1 as a possible D gene (6 bases). With 0 bases removed from V and 0 bases from J, the gap between germline ends came to 17 bases. Germline V gene data show CDR1 as MGHRA and CDR2 as YSYEKL. The CDR3 extends over 19 amino acids. The CDR3 sequence: CASSQDGGRGSATNEKLFF. The CDR3 DNA follows: TGCGCCAGCAGCCAAGACGGGGGGCGGGGCTCTGCAACTAATGAAAAACTGTTTTTT.

The V gene is TRBV30, the J gene TRBJ2-4, with 9 bases identical to TRBD1. V gave up 8 bases and J gave up 6 bases; unmatched junction bases: 5. This CDR3 comprises 12 residues. Germline loops: CDR1 GTSNPN, CDR2 SVGIG (reference sequence). Written as DNA, the CDR3 is TGTGCCCAGAAACAGGGGGCAAACATTCAGTACTTC. This encodes CAQKQGANIQYF.

The chain carries TRBV18 and TRBJ2-3; 10 positions agree with TRBD2. The CDR3 runs 15 residues. Germline CDR1 KGHSH, CDR2 LQKENI. Trimming at V came to 5 bases and at J to 3 bases, leaving 5 bases not matched to a gene. The CDR3 loop is CASSVLAGSTDTQYF. CDR3 nucleotide sequence: TGTGCCAGCTCAGTACTAGCGGGGTCTACAGATACGCAGTATTTT.

The rearrangement links TRBV5-1 to TRBJ2-2; the D gene is possibly TRBD2 (5 bases). V lost 7 bases to trimming and J lost 2 bases, with 18 bases between them. This CDR3 is built from 16 residues. Germline V CDR1 and CDR2: SGHRS, YFSETQ. The CDR3 protein is CASGPPGNSNTGELFF. The CDR3 nucleotides read TGCGCCAGCGGACCCCCGGGAAATTCAAACACCGGGGAGCTGTTTTTT.

The CDR3 here is CASSVRDRGQAPLHF. In nucleotides, the CDR3 is TGTGCCAGCAGCGTACGGGACAGGGGGCAGGCGCCCCTCCACTTT. The chain carries TRBV9 and TRBJ1-6; 12 bases are a match to TRBD1. After removal of 1 base from V and 13 bases from J, the junction contained 6 bases not matched to a gene. The CDR3 loop spans 15 amino acids. The germline V gene has CDR1 SGDLS and CDR2 YYNGEE. The full variable domain, completed using reference TRBV9 and TRBJ1-6, is DSGVTQTPKHLITATGQRVTLRCSPRSGDLSVYWYQQSLDQGLQFLIQYYNGEERAKGNILERFSAQQFPDLHSELNLSSLELGDSALYFCASSVRDRGQAPLHFGNGTRLTVT.

V usage is TRBV27 and J usage is TRBJ2-7; 10 positions agree with TRBD2. CDR1 is MNHEY, CDR2 SMNVEV, per germline (reference sequence). The CDR3 runs to 14 residues. Losses at the gene ends were 9 bases for V and 5 bases for J; bases not matched to a gene: 10. CDR3 in amino acids: CASTSSGSLHEQYF. DNA of the CDR3: TGTGCCAGTACCTCTAGCGGGAGTCTCCACGAGCAGTACTTC.

The V call is TRBV11-1, the J call TRBJ1-1; 8 bases agree with TRBD1. This CDR3 comprises 15 residues. From germline, CDR1 is SGHAT and CDR2 FQDESV (reference sequence). The trim removed 3 bases at V and 5 bases at J, leaving 8 bases unmatched. The CDR3 sequence is CASSLDRVGGTEAFF. The CDR3 bases are TGTGCCAGCAGCTTGGACAGGGTCGGGGGAACTGAAGCTTTCTTT. Variable domain in full (rest from reference TRBV11-1 and TRBJ1-1): EAEVAQSPRYKITEKSQAVAFWCDPISGHATLYWYRQILGQGPELLVQFQDESVVDDSQLPKDRFSAERLKGVDSTLKIQPAELGDSAMYLCASSLDRVGGTEAFFGQGTRLTVV.

V and J are TRBV6-1 and TRBJ1-3; no reliable D call. V was shortened by 0 bases and J by 0 bases, with 12 bases between the two germline ends. The CDR3 length is 17 residues. Germline values: CDR1 MNHNS, CDR2 SASEGT. The CDR3 sequence is CASSEASIWRSGNTIYF. The CDR3 DNA is TGTGCCAGCAGTGAAGCCTCCATTTGGCGCTCTGGAAACACCATATATTTT.

CDR3 DNA: TGTGCTAGTGGAGATCCCGGCCTTAATAACTATGGCTACACCTTC. It translates to CASGDPGLNNYGYTF. This rearrangement joins TRBV12-5 to TRBJ1-2; no clear D. The CDR3 has 15 residues. Germline CDR1 and CDR2: LGHNT and FRNRAP. V was pared by 6 bases and J by 1 base, with 15 bases between. Based on the CDR3 plus reference TRBV12-5 and TRBJ1-2, the full variable domain is DARVTQTPRHKVTEMGQEVTMRCQPILGHNTVFWYRQTMMQGLELLAYFRNRAPLDDSGMPKDRFSAEMPDATLATLKIQPSEPRDSAVYFCASGDPGLNNYGYTFGSGTRLTVV.

This chain joins TRBV29-1 and TRBJ2-7; no definite D call. This CDR3 comprises 13 residues. The V gene lost 5 bases and the J gene lost 0 bases, with 11 bases spanning the gap. Germline-derived CDR1 and CDR2 are SQVTM and ANQGSEA. CDR3 sequence: CSVRLGTSYEQYF. For the CDR3, the DNA is TGCAGCGTTCGATTGGGCACCTCCTACGAGCAGTACTTC.

V gene TRBV7-2 combines with J gene TRBJ2-1, with 8 bases matching TRBD1. V shed 2 bases, J shed 1 base, and the junction held 4 bases outside the gene matches. Germline V gives CDR1 SGHTA, CDR2 FQGNSA. The CDR3 extends over 16 amino acids. The CDR3 coding sequence is TGTGCCAGCAGCTTATCGGGACAGGTGTCCTACAATGAGCAGTTCTTC. This gives the protein CASSLSGQVSYNEQFF.

The V call is TRBV4-2, the J call TRBJ1-3; a possible D gene is TRBD1 (5 bases). V was cut by 2 bases and J by 11 bases, with 22 bases left in between. The CDR3 has 16 residues. The germline V gene has CDR1 LGHNA and CDR2 YNFKEQ. In nucleotides, the CDR3 is TGTGCCAGCAGCCAATTCCCCCGGGGCCGCAATCCGGCCATATATTTT. Protein sequence: CASSQFPRGRNPAIYF.

This clone was seen only once. The chain uses TRBV6-4 and TRBJ2-1; D possibly corresponds to TRBD1 (6 bases). CDR1 and CDR2 from the germline V gene are MRHNA and SNTAGT. The CDR3 length is 14 residues. V was cut by 3 bases and J by 6 bases, with 12 bases left in between. As DNA, the CDR3 is TGTGCCAGCAGTGAATCTGGGGGCGGCAATGAGCAGTTCTTC. Protein: CASSESGGGNEQFF.

For the CDR3, the DNA is TGTGCCAGCAGCGCACAGGGGTTGAACACTGAAGCTTTCTTT. Translated, it gives CASSAQGLNTEAFF. J is TRBJ1-1 and V is TRBV5-6; 7 bases are shared with TRBD1. Germline V CDR1 and CDR2: SGHDT, YYEEEE. This CDR3 has 14 residues. V dropped 4 bases and J dropped 0; count of bases not matched to a gene: 3.

The chain is built from TRBV30 and TRBJ2-4, with 7 bases lining up with TRBD1. V shed 5 bases and J 2 bases; nucleotides not matched to a gene: 3. In germline, CDR1 is GTSNPN, CDR2 SVGIG (reference sequence). The CDR3 extends over 13 amino acids. The CDR3 DNA follows: TGTGCCTGGCAGACAGGGACCAAAAACATTCAGTACTTC. Protein sequence: CAWQTGTKNIQYF.

This rearrangement joins TRBV7-9 to TRBJ1-1, with 7 bases that match TRBD1. With 5 bases clipped from V and 2 bases from J, the junction kept 8 bases outside the gene matches. This CDR3 spans 15 amino acids. CDR1 and CDR2 (germline): SEHNR, FQNEAQ (reference sequence). The CDR3 sequence is CASSPSGQVNTEAFF. Here the CDR3 DNA reads TGTGCCAGCAGCCCCTCCGGACAGGTTAACACTGAAGCTTTCTTT.

V and J are TRBV27 and TRBJ2-4; TRBD2 aligns across 9 bases. CDR3 length: 15 amino acids. The V and J ends lost 4 bases and 3 bases, in that order; junction bases with no gene match: 4. Per germline, CDR1 MNHEY and CDR2 SMNVEV (reference sequence). This CDR3 reads CASSSGTSFKNIQYF. The CDR3 bases are TGTGCCAGCAGTTCTGGGACTAGCTTCAAAAACATTCAGTACTTC.

The chain has TRBV5-6 and TRBJ2-2; TRBD1 might be the D (5 bases). The V gene lost 1 base and the J gene lost 7 bases, with 11 bases spanning the gap. CDR3 size: 14 residues. Germline loops: CDR1 SGHDT, CDR2 YYEEEE. CDR3 amino acids: CASSLLGDSGELFF. The CDR3 DNA reads TGTGCCAGCAGCTTGTTAGGCGACAGCGGGGAGCTGTTTTTT.

This chain connects TRBV28 to TRBJ1-1; D uncertain. The length of the CDR3 is 17 residues. V gave up 2 bases and J gave up 1 base, with 17 bases separating them. CDR1 is MDHEN, CDR2 SYDVKM, per germline. The CDR3 sequence is CASSLEGPLRANTEAFF. The CDR3, as DNA: TGTGCCAGCAGTTTAGAAGGCCCTTTACGGGCGAACACTGAAGCTTTCTTT.